This passage covers 14 T cell receptor beta chains from one sample sequenced in a study of regulatory T cells in long-lasting Graves disease. Through Arm-PCR of CDR3 regions and iRepertoire HTBI primers, TCR beta libraries were built. TCRdb re-called the multiplex PCR reads through MiXCR, storing one row per CDR3 protein. The profile covers approximately 400,000 distinct CDR3 sequences, with 23% appearing a single time and over 25% taken by the ten largest. Regarding time point: persistent/refractory GD, antithyroid drugs over 5 years with positive TRAb. PBMC RNA was the source of the TCR library. Sequenced here: peripheral blood mononuclear cells (PBMCs), sampled when the disease was refractory, from a patient treated with antithyroid drugs. The receptors were sampled from a female donor with Graves disease.

This clonotype occurred many times. V and J are TRBV7-8 and TRBJ2-7; maybe TRBD1 (5 bases). The CDR3 is 13 amino acids. Trimming removed 7 bases at V and 3 bases at J, with 13 bases between. Germline CDR1 is SGHVS and CDR2 is FQNEAQ. Here the CDR3 reads CASNPTGNYEQYF. For the CDR3, the DNA is TGTGCCAGCAACCCAACAGGAAACTACGAGCAGTACTTC. Supplemented by reference TRBV7-8 and TRBJ2-7, the full variable domain reads GAGVSQSPRYKVAKRGQDVALRCDPISGHVSLFWYQQALGQGPEFLTYFQNEAQLDKSGLPSDRFFAERPEGSVSTLKIQRTQQEDSAVYLCASNPTGNYEQYFGPGTRLTVT.

At least ten counts were recorded for this clonotype. The rearrangement links TRBV28 to TRBJ2-2; 11 bases are a match to TRBD2. This CDR3 contains 15 residues. V lost 3 bases, J lost 7 bases, and 4 bases stayed unmatched. CDR1 and CDR2 (germline): MDHEN, SYDVKM. CDR3 loop: CASSFSGRAIGELFF. Here the CDR3 DNA reads TGTGCCAGCAGTTTTAGCGGGAGGGCCATCGGGGAGCTGTTTTTT.

The genes are TRBV5-1 and TRBJ2-7; 7 nucleotides agree with TRBD1. The CDR3 is 14 amino acids. The trim removed 6 bases at V and 1 base at J, leaving 7 bases unmatched. Germline V gives CDR1 SGHRS, CDR2 YFSETQ. CDR3: CASNQGGASYEQYF. The CDR3 DNA is TGCGCCAGCAACCAAGGGGGCGCATCCTACGAGCAGTACTTC.

This clonotype has more than one count but fewer than ten. An end of the junction does not agree with germline; a read error may underlie this. This chain links TRBV28 with TRBJ1-1; D ambiguous. The CDR3 consists of 12 residues. Germline-derived CDR1 and CDR2 are MDHEN and SYDVKM. Here the CDR3 reads CASSLWRAEAFF. CDR3 coding DNA: TGTGCCAGCAGCTTATGGCGAGCTGAAGCTTTCTTT.

This clonotype has more than one count but fewer than ten. This chain connects TRBV5-5 to TRBJ1-1; tentatively, D is TRBD1 (5 bases). V lost 5 bases, J lost 0 bases, and 11 bases lay in between. There are 14 residues in the CDR3. Germline V gene sequence: CDR1 SGHKS, CDR2 YYEKEE (reference sequence). This CDR3 reads CASRDTGMNTEAFF. In nucleotides, the CDR3 is TGTGCCAGCAGGGATACAGGAATGAACACTGAAGCTTTCTTT.

This CDR3 is CASNGDYPQRFF. DNA of the CDR3: TGTGCCAGCAATGGGGACTATCCTCAGAGGTTCTTC. The V and J genes are TRBV6-2 or TRBV6-3 and TRBJ2-1; 7 bases map to TRBD2. Looked up from germline, CDR1 is MNHEY and CDR2 is SVGEGT. V lost 7 bases, J lost 15 bases, and 12 bases stayed unmatched. This CDR3 is 12 amino acids long.

This clonotype has ten or more counts. This chain uses TRBV20-1 with TRBJ1-6; 8 nucleotides align to TRBD1. This CDR3 is built from 14 residues. The junction had 5 bases not matched to a gene; V was cut back by 5 bases and J by 5 bases. Germline assignment: CDR1 DFQATT and CDR2 SNEGSKA (reference sequence). CDR3 protein: CSAGGDRNNSPLHF. CDR3 sequence (DNA): TGCAGTGCTGGGGGGGACAGGAATAATTCACCCCTCCACTTT.

J is TRBJ1-5 and V is TRBV9; D perhaps matches TRBD1 (6 bases). The CDR3 sequence is 14 residues long. The V and J ends lost 2 bases and 4 bases respectively, with 10 bases between them. In germline, CDR1 is SGDLS, CDR2 YYNGEE. CDR3 sequence reads: CASSVSGENQPQHF. CDR3 DNA: TGTGCCAGCAGCGTTTCAGGGGAGAATCAGCCCCAGCATTTT.

This clonotype has at least ten counts. V is TRBV2 and J is TRBJ2-7, with D perhaps TRBD2 (5 bases). Germline loops: CDR1 SNHLY, CDR2 FYNNEI. Trimming left V 3 bases short and J 2 bases short, with 8 bases between. The CDR3 runs 13 residues. The CDR3 loop reads CASSEEAPYEQYF. CDR3 DNA: TGTGCCAGCAGTGAGGAGGCTCCCTACGAGCAGTACTTC.

The chain employs TRBV28 and TRBJ1-2; TRBD1 matches at 7 bases. The germline gives CDR1 MDHEN, CDR2 SYDVKM. The CDR3 is made up of 15 amino acids. Trimming at V came to 7 bases and at J to 6 bases, leaving 14 bases not matched to a gene. The CDR3, as DNA: TGTGCCAGCAACTCTTTATTGGACAGGATTGATGGCTACACCTTC. As protein: CASNSLLDRIDGYTF.

This chain uses TRBV20-1 with TRBJ2-3; TRBD2 agrees at 7 bases. This CDR3 region has 12 residues. The germline CDR1 and CDR2 sequences are DFQATT and SNEGSKA (reference sequence). The DNA for the CDR3 is TGCAATACCCAGCGGGGAGGGGATACGCAGTATTTT. This sequence encodes CNTQRGGDTQYF.

Only a few counts were recorded for this clonotype. The chain combines TRBV3-1 with TRBJ2-5, with D tentatively TRBD2 (5 bases). The V gene lost 0 bases and the J gene lost 3 bases, with 11 bases spanning the gap. Germline V gene lookup returns CDR1 LGHDT and CDR2 YNNKEL (reference sequence). The CDR3 is 15 residues long. CDR3 bases: TGTGCCAGCAGCCAAGAAGGCGGGCGGGAAGAGACCCAGTACTTC. Protein: CASSQEGGREETQYF.

The chain employs TRBV29-1 and TRBJ1-4; 9 bases agree with TRBD1. The ends lost 4 bases at V and 3 bases at J; junction bases unmatched: 12. The CDR3 runs 17 residues. The germline V gene encodes CDR1 SQVTM and CDR2 ANQGSEA. This CDR3 reads CSVGETGGEVANEKLFF. CDR3 bases: TGCAGCGTTGGGGAGACAGGGGGAGAGGTTGCTAATGAAAAACTGTTTTTT.

This clonotype has a handful of counts. J is TRBJ2-2 and V is TRBV18; D call uncertain. Per the germline V gene, CDR1 is KGHSH and CDR2 is LQKENI. This CDR3 spans 13 amino acids. The V gene lost 2 bases and the J gene lost 6 bases, with 7 bases spanning the gap. The DNA of the CDR3 is TGTGCCAGCTCACCATTGGGATCCGGGGAGCTGTTTTTT. It is translated as CASSPLGSGELFF.